Reported below is one T cell receptor beta chain. Its specificity is unknown. The sample comes from a study of blood T cells in healthy people across ages. Study outcomes and limitations: Measured against age, TCR beta diversity per million T cells decreased in a roughly linear manner.

It was with a sample-barcoded 5' primer and a J-beta primer mix that a second PCR of roughly 7 to 12 cycles was run. Using its own MiXCR run on the 5' RACE reads, TCRdb lists one record per CDR3 protein. The sample consists of 1 million or so distinct CDR3 sequences, roughly 45% of them appearing once. This CDR3 is built from 15 residues. V was pared by 0 bases and J by 0 bases, with 9 bases between. Germline CDR1 SGHRS, CDR2 YFSETQ. This receptor was identified in a woman aged 60-70 years in good health. The chain uses TRBV5-1 and TRBJ2-5; D unresolved. The source material was blood. The CDR3 region has the DNA TGCGCCAGCAGCTTGGCAGGCAGCTACCAAGAGACCCAGTACTTC. It translates to CASSLAGSYQETQYF.